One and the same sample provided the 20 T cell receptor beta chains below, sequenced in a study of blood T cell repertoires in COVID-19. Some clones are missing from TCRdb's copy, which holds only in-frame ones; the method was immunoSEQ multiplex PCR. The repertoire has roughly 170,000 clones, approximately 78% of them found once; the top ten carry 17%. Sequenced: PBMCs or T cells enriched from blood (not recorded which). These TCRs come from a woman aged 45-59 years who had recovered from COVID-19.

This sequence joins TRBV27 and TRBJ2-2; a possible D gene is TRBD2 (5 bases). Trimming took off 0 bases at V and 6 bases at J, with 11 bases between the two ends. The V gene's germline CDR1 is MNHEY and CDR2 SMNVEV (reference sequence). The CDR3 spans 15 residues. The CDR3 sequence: CASSLSSGLAGELFF. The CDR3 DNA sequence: TGTGCCAGCAGTTTATCTTCTGGACTGGCCGGGGAGCTGTTTTTT.

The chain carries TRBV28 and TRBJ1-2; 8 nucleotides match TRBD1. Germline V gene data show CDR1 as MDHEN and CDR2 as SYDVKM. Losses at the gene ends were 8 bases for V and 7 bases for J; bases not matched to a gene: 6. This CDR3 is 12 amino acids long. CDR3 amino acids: CASEWTGSGYTF. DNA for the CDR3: TGTGCCAGCGAATGGACAGGGAGTGGCTACACCTTC.

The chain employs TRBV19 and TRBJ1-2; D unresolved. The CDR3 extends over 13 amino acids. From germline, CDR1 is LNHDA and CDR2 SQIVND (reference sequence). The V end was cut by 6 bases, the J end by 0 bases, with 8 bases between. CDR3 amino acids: CASRAGTNYGYTF. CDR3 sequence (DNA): TGTGCCAGTAGGGCAGGAACTAACTATGGCTACACCTTC.

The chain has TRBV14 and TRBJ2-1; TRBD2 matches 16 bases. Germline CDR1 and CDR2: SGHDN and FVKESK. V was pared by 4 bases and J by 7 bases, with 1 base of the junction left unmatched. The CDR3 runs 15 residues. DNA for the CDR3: TGTGCCAGCAGCCCGGGACTAGCGGGGGGGAATGAGCAGTTCTTC. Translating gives CASSPGLAGGNEQFF. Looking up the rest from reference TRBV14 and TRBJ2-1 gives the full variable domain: EAGVTQFPSHSVIEKGQTVTLRCDPISGHDNLYWYRRVMGKEIKFLLHFVKESKQDESGMPNNRFLAERTGGTYSTLKVQPAELEDSGVYFCASSPGLAGGNEQFFGPGTRLTVL.

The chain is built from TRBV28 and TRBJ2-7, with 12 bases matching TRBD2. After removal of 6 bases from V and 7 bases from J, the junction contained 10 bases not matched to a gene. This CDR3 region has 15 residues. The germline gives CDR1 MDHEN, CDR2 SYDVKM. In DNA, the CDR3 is TGTGCCAGCAGCTTCAGTGGTACTAGCGGGAGGGAGCAGTACTTC. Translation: CASSFSGTSGREQYF.

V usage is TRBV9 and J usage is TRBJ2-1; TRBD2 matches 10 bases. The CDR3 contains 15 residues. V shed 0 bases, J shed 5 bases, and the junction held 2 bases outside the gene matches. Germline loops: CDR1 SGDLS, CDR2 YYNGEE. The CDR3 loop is CASSVGLAGDNEQFF. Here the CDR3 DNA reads TGTGCCAGCAGCGTAGGTCTAGCGGGGGACAATGAGCAGTTCTTC.

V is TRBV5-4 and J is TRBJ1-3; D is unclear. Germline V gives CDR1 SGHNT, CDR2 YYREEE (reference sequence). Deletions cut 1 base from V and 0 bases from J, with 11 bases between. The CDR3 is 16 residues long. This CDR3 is CASSLFSTYSGNTIYF. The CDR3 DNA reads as TGTGCCAGCAGCTTGTTTAGCACCTACTCTGGAAACACCATATATTTT. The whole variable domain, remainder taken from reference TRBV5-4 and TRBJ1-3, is ETGVTQSPTHLIKTRGQQVTLRCSSQSGHNTVSWYQQALGQGPQFIFQYYREEENGRGNFPPRFSGLQFPNYSSELNVNALELDDSALYLCASSLFSTYSGNTIYFGEGSWLTVV.

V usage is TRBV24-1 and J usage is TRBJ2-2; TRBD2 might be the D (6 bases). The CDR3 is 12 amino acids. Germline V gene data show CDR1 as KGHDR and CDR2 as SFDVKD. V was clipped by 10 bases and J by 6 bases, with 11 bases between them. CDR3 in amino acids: CATTGEAGELFF. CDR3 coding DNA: TGTGCCACAACGGGGGAGGCCGGGGAGCTGTTTTTT.

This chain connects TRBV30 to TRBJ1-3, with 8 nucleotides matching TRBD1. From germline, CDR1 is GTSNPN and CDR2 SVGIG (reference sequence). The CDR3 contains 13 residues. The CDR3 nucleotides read TGTGGGACAGGGATCATCCGGCGTGGCACCATATATTTT. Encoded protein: CGTGIIRRGTIYF.

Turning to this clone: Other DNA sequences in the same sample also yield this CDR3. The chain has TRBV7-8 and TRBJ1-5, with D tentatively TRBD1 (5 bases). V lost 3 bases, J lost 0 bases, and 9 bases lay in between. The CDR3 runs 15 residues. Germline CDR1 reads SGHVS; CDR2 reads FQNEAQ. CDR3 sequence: CASSFQDSSNQPQHF. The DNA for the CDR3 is TGTGCCAGCAGCTTTCAAGACAGTAGCAATCAGCCCCAGCATTTT. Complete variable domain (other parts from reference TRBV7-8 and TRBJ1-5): GAGVSQSPRYKVAKRGQDVALRCDPISGHVSLFWYQQALGQGPEFLTYFQNEAQLDKSGLPSDRFFAERPEGSVSTLKIQRTQQEDSAVYLCASSFQDSSNQPQHFGDGTRLSIL.

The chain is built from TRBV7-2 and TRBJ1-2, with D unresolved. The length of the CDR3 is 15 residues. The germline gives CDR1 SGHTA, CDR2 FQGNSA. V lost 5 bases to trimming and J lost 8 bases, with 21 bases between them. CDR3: CASSPQPLDSLGYTF. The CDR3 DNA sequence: TGTGCCAGCAGCCCTCAACCCCTCGATAGCTTGGGCTACACCTTC. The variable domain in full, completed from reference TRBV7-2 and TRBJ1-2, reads GAGVSQSPSNKVTEKGKDVELRCDPISGHTALYWYRQSLGQGLEFLIYFQGNSAPDKSGLPSDRFSAERTGGSVSTLTIQRTQQEDSAVYLCASSPQPLDSLGYTFGSGTRLTVV.

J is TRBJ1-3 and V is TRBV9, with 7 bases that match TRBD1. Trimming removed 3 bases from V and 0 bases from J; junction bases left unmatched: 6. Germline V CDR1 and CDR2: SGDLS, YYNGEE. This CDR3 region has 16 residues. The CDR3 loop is CASSAGQASSGNTIYF. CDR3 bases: TGTGCCAGCAGCGCCGGACAGGCATCCTCTGGAAACACCATATATTTT.

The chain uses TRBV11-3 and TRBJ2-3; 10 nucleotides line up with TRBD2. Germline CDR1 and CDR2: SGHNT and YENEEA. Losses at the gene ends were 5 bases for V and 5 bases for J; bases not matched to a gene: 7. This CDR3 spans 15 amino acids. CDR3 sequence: CASSRAGGFGDTQYF. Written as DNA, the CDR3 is TGTGCCAGCAGCCGAGCGGGAGGGTTTGGAGATACGCAGTATTTT.

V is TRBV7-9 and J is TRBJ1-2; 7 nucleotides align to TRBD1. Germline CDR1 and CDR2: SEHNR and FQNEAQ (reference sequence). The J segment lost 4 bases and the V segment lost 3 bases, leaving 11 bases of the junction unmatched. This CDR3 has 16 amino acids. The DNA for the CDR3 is TGTGCCAGCAGCTTCGAGGGTGGAGGGGGCCGCTATGGCTACACCTTC. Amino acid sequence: CASSFEGGGGRYGYTF.

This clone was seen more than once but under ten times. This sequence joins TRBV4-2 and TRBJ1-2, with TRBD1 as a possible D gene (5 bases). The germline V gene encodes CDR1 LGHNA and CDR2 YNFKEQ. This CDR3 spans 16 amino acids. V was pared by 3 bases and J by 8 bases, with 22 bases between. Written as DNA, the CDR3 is TGTGCCAGCAGCCACGTCGGTGGGGCCGGGAGCGGGGGCTACACCTTC. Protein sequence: CASSHVGGAGSGGYTF.

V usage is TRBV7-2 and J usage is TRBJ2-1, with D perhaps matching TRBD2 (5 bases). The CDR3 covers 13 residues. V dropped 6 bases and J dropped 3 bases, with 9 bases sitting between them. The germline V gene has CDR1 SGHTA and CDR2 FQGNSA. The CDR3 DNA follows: TGTGCCAGCAGATTAAGCGGCTACAATGAGCAGTTCTTC. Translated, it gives CASRLSGYNEQFF. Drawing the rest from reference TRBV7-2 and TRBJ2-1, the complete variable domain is GAGVSQSPSNKVTEKGKDVELRCDPISGHTALYWYRQSLGQGLEFLIYFQGNSAPDKSGLPSDRFSAERTGGSVSTLTIQRTQQEDSAVYLCASRLSGYNEQFFGPGTRLTVL.

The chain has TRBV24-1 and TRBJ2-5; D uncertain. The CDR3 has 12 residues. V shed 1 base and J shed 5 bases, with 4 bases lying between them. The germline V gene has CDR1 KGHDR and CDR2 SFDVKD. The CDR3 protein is CATSDFGETQYF. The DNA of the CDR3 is TGTGCCACCAGTGATTTCGGGGAGACCCAGTACTTC.

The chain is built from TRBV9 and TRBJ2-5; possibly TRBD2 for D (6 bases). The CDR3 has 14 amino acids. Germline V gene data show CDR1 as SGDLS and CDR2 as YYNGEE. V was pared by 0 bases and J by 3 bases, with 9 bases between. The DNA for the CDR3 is TGTGCCAGCAGCGTAGGTGTAGCGGAAGAGACCCAGTACTTC. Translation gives CASSVGVAEETQYF. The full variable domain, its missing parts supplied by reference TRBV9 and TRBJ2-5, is DSGVTQTPKHLITATGQRVTLRCSPRSGDLSVYWYQQSLDQGLQFLIQYYNGEERAKGNILERFSAQQFPDLHSELNLSSLELGDSALYFCASSVGVAEETQYFGPGTRLLVL.

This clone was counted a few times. The CDR3 sequence is CASSPGREVYGYTF. The CDR3 DNA sequence: TGTGCCAGCAGCCCTGGACGGGAAGTCTATGGCTACACCTTC. The J gene is TRBJ1-2, the V gene TRBV5-4; D is unclear. The ends were cut back, 4 bases at V and 4 bases at J, with 14 bases in the middle. Germline V gene data show CDR1 as SGHNT and CDR2 as YYREEE (reference sequence). CDR3 length: 14 residues.

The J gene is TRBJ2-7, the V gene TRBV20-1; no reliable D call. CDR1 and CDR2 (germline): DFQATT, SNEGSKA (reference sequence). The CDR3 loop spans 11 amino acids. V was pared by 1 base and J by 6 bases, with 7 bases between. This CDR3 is CSARARGEQYF. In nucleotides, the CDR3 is TGCAGTGCTAGAGCGCGCGGCGAGCAGTACTTC.